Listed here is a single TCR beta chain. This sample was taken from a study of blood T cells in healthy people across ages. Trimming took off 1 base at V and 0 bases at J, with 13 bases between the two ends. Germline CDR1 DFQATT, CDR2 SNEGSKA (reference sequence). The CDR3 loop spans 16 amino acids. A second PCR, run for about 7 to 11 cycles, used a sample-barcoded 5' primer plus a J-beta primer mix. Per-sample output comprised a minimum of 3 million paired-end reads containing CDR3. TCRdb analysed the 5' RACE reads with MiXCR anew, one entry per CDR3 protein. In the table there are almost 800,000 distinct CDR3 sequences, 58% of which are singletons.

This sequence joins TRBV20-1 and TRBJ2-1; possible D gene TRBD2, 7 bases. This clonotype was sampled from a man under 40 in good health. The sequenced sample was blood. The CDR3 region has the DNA TGCAGTGCTAGAGTAGGGGGAGGGAGCTCCTACAATGAGCAGTTCTTC. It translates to CSARVGGGSSYNEQFF.